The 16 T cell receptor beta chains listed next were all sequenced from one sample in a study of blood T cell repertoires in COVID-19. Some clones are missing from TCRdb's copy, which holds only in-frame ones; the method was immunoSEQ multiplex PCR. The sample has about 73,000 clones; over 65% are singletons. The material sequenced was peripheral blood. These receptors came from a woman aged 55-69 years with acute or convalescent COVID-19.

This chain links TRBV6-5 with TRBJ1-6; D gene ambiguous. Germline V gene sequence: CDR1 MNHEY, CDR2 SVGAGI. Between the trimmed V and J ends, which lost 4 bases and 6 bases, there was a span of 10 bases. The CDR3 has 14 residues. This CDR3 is CASSLSWSNSPLHF. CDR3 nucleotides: TGTGCCAGCAGTTTGTCATGGAGTAATTCACCCCTCCACTTT.

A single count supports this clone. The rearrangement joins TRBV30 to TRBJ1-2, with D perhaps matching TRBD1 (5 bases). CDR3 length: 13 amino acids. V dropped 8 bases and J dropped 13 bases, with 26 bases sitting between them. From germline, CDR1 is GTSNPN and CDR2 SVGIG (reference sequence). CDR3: CARTREPSLMITF. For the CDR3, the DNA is TGTGCCCGGACACGGGAACCATCTCTGATGATCACCTTC.

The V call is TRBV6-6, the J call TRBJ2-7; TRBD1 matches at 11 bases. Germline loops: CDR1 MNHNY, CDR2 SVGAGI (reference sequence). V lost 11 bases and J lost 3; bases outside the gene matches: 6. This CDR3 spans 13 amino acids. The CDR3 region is CAGRGQGGYEQYF. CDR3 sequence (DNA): TGTGCCGGTAGGGGACAGGGGGGCTACGAGCAGTACTTC.

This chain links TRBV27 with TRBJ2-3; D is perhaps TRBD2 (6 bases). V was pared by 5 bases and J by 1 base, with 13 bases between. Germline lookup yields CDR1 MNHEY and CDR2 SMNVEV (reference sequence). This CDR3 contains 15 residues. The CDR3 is CASSPEGWGTDTQYF. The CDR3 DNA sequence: TGTGCCAGCAGTCCGGAGGGGTGGGGCACAGATACGCAGTATTTT.

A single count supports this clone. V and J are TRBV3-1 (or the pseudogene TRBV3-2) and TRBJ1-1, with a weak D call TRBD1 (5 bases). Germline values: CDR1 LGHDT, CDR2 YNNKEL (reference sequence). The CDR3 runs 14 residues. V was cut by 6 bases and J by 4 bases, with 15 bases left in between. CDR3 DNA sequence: TGTGCCAGCAGTACCACACCAGGGATCACTGAAGCTTTCTTT. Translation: CASSTTPGITEAFF.

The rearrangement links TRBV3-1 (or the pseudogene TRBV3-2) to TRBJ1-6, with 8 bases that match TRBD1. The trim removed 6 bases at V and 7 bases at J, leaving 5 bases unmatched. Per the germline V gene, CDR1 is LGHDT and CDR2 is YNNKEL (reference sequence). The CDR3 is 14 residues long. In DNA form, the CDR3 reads TGTGCCAGCAGGACAGGGGAATCAAATTCACCCCTCCACTTT. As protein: CASRTGESNSPLHF.

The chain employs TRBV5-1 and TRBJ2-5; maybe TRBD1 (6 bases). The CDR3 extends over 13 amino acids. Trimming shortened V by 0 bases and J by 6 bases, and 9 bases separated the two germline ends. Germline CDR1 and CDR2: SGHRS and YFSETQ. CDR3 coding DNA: TGCGCCAGCAGCTTGGGACAGGAACAGACCCAGTACTTC. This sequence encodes CASSLGQEQTQYF.

The CDR3 sequence is CASQLGSGGAEAFF. CDR3 nucleotide sequence: TGTGCCAGCCAGCTTGGAAGTGGGGGGGCTGAAGCTTTCTTT. The J gene is TRBJ1-1, the V gene TRBV5-4; possible D gene TRBD1, 5 bases. Germline lookup yields CDR1 SGHNT and CDR2 YYREEE (reference sequence). The V end lost 7 bases, the J end lost 6 bases, and 19 bases lay between the germline ends. The CDR3 contains 14 residues. Full variable domain (outside the CDR3, taken from reference TRBV5-4 and TRBJ1-1): ETGVTQSPTHLIKTRGQQVTLRCSSQSGHNTVSWYQQALGQGPQFIFQYYREEENGRGNFPPRFSGLQFPNYSSELNVNALELDDSALYLCASQLGSGGAEAFFGQGTRLTVV.

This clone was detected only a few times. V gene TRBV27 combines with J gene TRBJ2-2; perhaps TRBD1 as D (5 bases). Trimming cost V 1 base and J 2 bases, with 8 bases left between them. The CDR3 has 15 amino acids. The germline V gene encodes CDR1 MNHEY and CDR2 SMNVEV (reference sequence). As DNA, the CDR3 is TGTGCCAGCAGTTTATTCAGGGTTAACACCGGGGAGCTGTTTTTT. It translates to CASSLFRVNTGELFF.

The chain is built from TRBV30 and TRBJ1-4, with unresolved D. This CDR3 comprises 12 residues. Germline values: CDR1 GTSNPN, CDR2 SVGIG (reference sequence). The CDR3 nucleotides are TGTGCGTGTCGGGCAACTAATGAAAAACTGTTTTTT. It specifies CACRATNEKLFF. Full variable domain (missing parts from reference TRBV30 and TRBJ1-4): SQTIHQWPATLVQPVGSPLSLECTVEGTSNPNLYWYRQAAGRGLQLLFYSVGIGQISSEVPQNLSASRPQDRQFILSSKKLLLSDSGFYLCACRATNEKLFFGSGTQLSVL.

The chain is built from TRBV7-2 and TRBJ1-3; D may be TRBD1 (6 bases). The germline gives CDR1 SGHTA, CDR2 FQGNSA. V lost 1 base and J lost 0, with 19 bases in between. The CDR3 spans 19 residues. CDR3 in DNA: TGTGCCAGCAGCTTAGTGGGGGCAGGGGCCACTATCTCTGGAAACACCATATATTTT. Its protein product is CASSLVGAGATISGNTIYF.

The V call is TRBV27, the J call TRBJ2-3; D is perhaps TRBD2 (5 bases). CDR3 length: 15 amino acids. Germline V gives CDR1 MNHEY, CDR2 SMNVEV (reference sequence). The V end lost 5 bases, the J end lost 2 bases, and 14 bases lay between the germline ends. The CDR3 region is CASSLSGAITDTQYF. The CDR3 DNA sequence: TGTGCCAGCAGTCTGAGCGGTGCGATCACAGATACGCAGTATTTT.

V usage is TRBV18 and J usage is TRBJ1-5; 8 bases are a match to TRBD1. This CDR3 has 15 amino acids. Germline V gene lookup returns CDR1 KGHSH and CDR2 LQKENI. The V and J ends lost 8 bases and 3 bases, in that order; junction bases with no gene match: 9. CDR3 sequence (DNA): TGTGCCAGCGCATTATCGGGACAGGTCAATCAGCCCCAGCATTTT. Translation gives CASALSGQVNQPQHF.

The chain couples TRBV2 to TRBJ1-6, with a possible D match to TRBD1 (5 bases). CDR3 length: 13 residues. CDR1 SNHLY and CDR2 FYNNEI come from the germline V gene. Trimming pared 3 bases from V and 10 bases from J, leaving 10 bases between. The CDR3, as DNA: TGTGCCAGCAGTGATTTTAGGGGCTCACCCCTCCACTTT. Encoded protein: CASSDFRGSPLHF.

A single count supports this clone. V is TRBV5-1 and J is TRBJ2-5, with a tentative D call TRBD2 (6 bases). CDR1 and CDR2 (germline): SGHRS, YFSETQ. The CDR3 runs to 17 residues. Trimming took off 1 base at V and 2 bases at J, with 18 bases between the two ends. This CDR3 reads CASSLMGGPSRQETQYF. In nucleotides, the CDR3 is TGCGCCAGCAGCTTGATGGGAGGTCCCAGCCGACAAGAGACCCAGTACTTC.

The CDR3 bases are TGTGCCAGCAGCCAGGACAGATTCTACAATGAGCAGTTCTTC. Encoded protein: CASSQDRFYNEQFF. The chain joins TRBV7-2 to TRBJ2-1; a possible D gene is TRBD1 (6 bases). Trimming shortened V by 5 bases and J by 3 bases, and 11 bases separated the two germline ends. This CDR3 contains 14 residues. CDR1 and CDR2 (germline): SGHTA, FQGNSA. The whole variable domain, remainder taken from reference TRBV7-2 and TRBJ2-1, is GAGVSQSPSNKVTEKGKDVELRCDPISGHTALYWYRQSLGQGLEFLIYFQGNSAPDKSGLPSDRFSAERTGGSVSTLTIQRTQQEDSAVYLCASSQDRFYNEQFFGPGTRLTVL.